These 28 T cell receptor beta chains were sequenced from one sample in a study of CD8 T cells in ankylosing spondylitis. In TCRdb, the 5' RACE reads were re-called with MiXCR into one record per CDR3 protein. The data contain approximately 220,000 distinct CDR3 sequences, 10% to 13% of them singletons. Source material: blood, either unsorted or a sorted T cell fraction (not recorded which). Receptors were obtained from a male donor with ankylosing spondylitis or in good health (not recorded which).

This clonotype has a count of ten or more. The V and J genes are TRBV20-1 and TRBJ2-1; 7 bases fit TRBD1. Trimming took 5 bases from V and 0 from J; bases not matched to a gene: 7. CDR1 and CDR2 (germline): DFQATT, SNEGSKA (reference sequence). CDR3 length: 15 amino acids. This CDR3 is CSARPGTDSYNEQFF. The CDR3 DNA follows: TGCAGTGCTCGCCCGGGGACAGACTCCTACAATGAGCAGTTCTTC.

This clonotype was recorded at least ten times. The chain combines TRBV5-1 with TRBJ2-1; a weak D match, TRBD1 (5 bases). The germline gives CDR1 SGHRS, CDR2 YFSETQ. This CDR3 comprises 12 residues. V lost 4 bases to trimming and J lost 9 bases, with 11 bases between them. The CDR3 is CASSIHQGEQFF. CDR3 DNA sequence: TGCGCCAGCAGCATCCACCAGGGTGAGCAGTTCTTC.

This clonotype has more than one count but fewer than ten. The chain recombines TRBV12-3 or TRBV12-4 with TRBJ1-2; D is undetermined. Trimming cost V 1 base and J 4 bases, with 10 bases left between them. This CDR3 is 14 amino acids long. The CDR3 loop is CASSLERNLYGYTF. The CDR3 coding sequence is TGTGCCAGCAGTTTAGAGCGAAATCTCTATGGCTACACCTTC.

This clonotype was picked up many times. The chain combines TRBV11-2 with TRBJ2-3, with D perhaps TRBD1 (5 bases). V lost 1 base to trimming and J lost 0 bases, with 8 bases between them. The CDR3 contains 15 residues. CDR1 and CDR2 from the germline V gene are SGHAT and FQNNGV. CDR3 nucleotides: TGTGCCAGCAGCTTAGCCAGGGTGAGCACAGATACGCAGTATTTT. The encoded protein is CASSLARVSTDTQYF.

This clonotype was recorded at least ten times. V usage is TRBV12-3 or TRBV12-4 and J usage is TRBJ1-5; 7 bases map to TRBD1. The CDR3 sequence is 14 residues long. V trimming: 6 bases; J trimming: 5 bases; junction bases outside the gene matches: 7. This chain's CDR3 is CASRGDRAHQPQHF. The CDR3 DNA sequence: TGTGCCAGCAGGGGCGACAGGGCCCATCAGCCCCAGCATTTT.

This chain joins TRBV20-1 and TRBJ2-5, with 11 bases identical to TRBD1. The V gene end was trimmed by 6 bases and the J gene end by 5 bases; junction bases not matched to a gene: 11. Germline-derived CDR1 and CDR2 are DFQATT and SNEGSKA (reference sequence). The CDR3 contains 15 residues. Here the CDR3 reads CSATGQGDSTETQYF. The CDR3 DNA reads as TGCAGTGCCACGGGACAGGGGGATTCAACGGAGACCCAGTACTTC.

This clonotype was detected ten times or more. DNA of the CDR3: TGCAGTGCTATAGACTCCCGTGAGGGCGGGGAGCTGTTTTTT. It specifies CSAIDSREGGELFF. This chain uses TRBV20-1 with TRBJ2-2; perhaps TRBD2 as D (5 bases). Germline CDR1 reads DFQATT; CDR2 reads SNEGSKA (reference sequence). The CDR3 totals 14 residues. The germline V and J ends were trimmed by 4 bases and 7 bases, with 16 bases remaining between them.

At least ten counts were recorded for this clonotype. The V call is TRBV5-1, the J call TRBJ2-2; the D is unclear. The CDR3 is 14 residues long. V was pared by 2 bases and J by 0 bases, with 5 bases between. Germline assignment: CDR1 SGHRS and CDR2 YFSETQ. CDR3 sequence: CASSFRPNTGELFF. The CDR3, as DNA: TGCGCCAGCAGCTTCCGTCCGAACACCGGGGAGCTGTTTTTT.

This clonotype was picked up many times. The chain employs TRBV5-1 and TRBJ2-5; either TRBD1 or TRBD2 may fit D (5 bases each). The CDR3 is 15 residues long. Germline lookup yields CDR1 SGHRS and CDR2 YFSETQ. With 0 bases removed from V and 4 bases from J, the gap between germline ends came to 13 bases. In DNA form, the CDR3 reads TGCGCCAGCAGCTTGGCCGGGGCTAGCAGAGAGACCCAGTACTTC. This sequence encodes CASSLAGASRETQYF.

This chain joins TRBV19 and TRBJ2-1; 12 bases match TRBD2. J gave up 6 bases and V 5 bases, and 5 bases lay outside the gene matches. The CDR3 runs 15 residues. Germline loops: CDR1 LNHDA, CDR2 SQIVND (reference sequence). The chain's CDR3 is CASSPWTSGANEQFF. CDR3 in DNA: TGTGCCAGTAGTCCCTGGACTAGCGGGGCCAATGAGCAGTTCTTC.

This clonotype was counted ten times or more. The chain employs TRBV10-3 and TRBJ2-2, with D unclear. The V and J ends lost 4 bases and 0 bases respectively, with 9 bases between them. This CDR3 is built from 15 residues. In germline, CDR1 is ENHRY, CDR2 SYGVKD. The CDR3 loop is CAISAGTPNTGELFF. The CDR3 DNA is TGTGCCATCAGTGCGGGCACACCGAACACCGGGGAGCTGTTTTTT.

Points on this clonotype: This may be a read error: a much more frequent sequence differs by one nucleotide. The chain combines TRBV12-3 or TRBV12-4 with TRBJ1-1; 8 bases are shared with TRBD1. The CDR3 has 14 residues. This chain's CDR3 is CTSSFGQGADEAFF. The CDR3 DNA reads as TGTACCAGCAGTTTTGGGCAGGGGGCGGATGAAGCTTTCTTT.

This clonotype was detected many times. The chain employs TRBV24-1 and TRBJ2-3; tentative D call: TRBD2 (7 bases). The CDR3 spans 16 residues. Germline values: CDR1 KGHDR, CDR2 SFDVKD. Trimming cost V 4 bases and J 2 bases, with 15 bases left between them. The CDR3 is CATSDQVGGATDTQYF. CDR3 in DNA: TGTGCCACCAGTGACCAAGTGGGGGGGGCCACAGATACGCAGTATTTT.

This clonotype was recorded at least ten times. The chain is built from TRBV5-1 and TRBJ1-1; D might be TRBD1 (6 bases). From germline, CDR1 is SGHRS and CDR2 YFSETQ. The CDR3 has 14 amino acids. V lost 0 bases to trimming and J lost 1 base, with 7 bases between them. The CDR3 sequence is CASSLARGNTEAFF. Here the CDR3 DNA reads TGCGCCAGCAGCTTGGCCAGGGGGAACACTGAAGCTTTCTTT.

The genes are TRBV29-1 and TRBJ1-1; maybe TRBD1 (5 bases). The CDR3 extends over 12 amino acids. Trimming removed 6 bases from V and 4 bases from J, with 12 bases in between. Germline loops: CDR1 SQVTM, CDR2 ANQGSEA. In nucleotides, the CDR3 is TGCAGCGTCCTCAGGGATGGCACTGAAGCTTTCTTT. Encoded protein: CSVLRDGTEAFF. Full variable domain (outside the CDR3, taken from reference TRBV29-1 and TRBJ1-1): SAVISQKPSRDICQRGTSLTIQCQVDSQVTMMFWYRQQPGQSLTLIATANQGSEATYESGFVIDKFPISRPNLTFSTLTVSNMSPEDSSIYLCSVLRDGTEAFFGQGTRLTVV.

A word on this clonotype: Germline and junction disagree at one end, which may indicate a read error. The chain employs TRBV6-1 and TRBJ2-1; possibly TRBD2 for D (5 bases). This CDR3 is built from 14 residues. Germline CDR1 and CDR2: MNHNS and SASEGT. CDR3 nucleotides: TGTGCCAGCAGGCCACGAGCGGCCTACAATGAGCAGATCTTC. Translation: CASRPRAAYNEQIF.

This clonotype was picked up many times. The V gene is TRBV5-1, the J gene TRBJ2-5, with TRBD1 matching 8 bases. The CDR3 has 16 amino acids. The germline V gene encodes CDR1 SGHRS and CDR2 YFSETQ. The ends lost 4 bases at V and 8 bases at J; junction bases unmatched: 16. CDR3 DNA: TGCGCCAGCAGCCAAGGACAGGGAGGTGGCCAAGGTACCCAGTACTTC. Translated, it gives CASSQGQGGGQGTQYF.

The chain is built from TRBV3-1 and TRBJ2-5, with D possibly matching TRBD2 (5 bases). Trimming shortened V by 1 base and J by 5 bases, and 11 bases separated the two germline ends. Germline V gene lookup returns CDR1 LGHDT and CDR2 YNNKEL (reference sequence). The length of the CDR3 is 14 residues. CDR3 sequence: CASSQVRGSETQYF. CDR3 coding DNA: TGTGCCAGCAGCCAAGTTCGGGGTTCCGAGACCCAGTACTTC.

The table lists this clonotype with many counts. V usage is TRBV25-1 and J usage is TRBJ2-1, with TRBD2 identical over 8 bases. V dropped 4 bases and J dropped 4; count of bases not matched to a gene: 3. Germline V CDR1 and CDR2: MGHDK, SYGVNS. The CDR3 is 14 amino acids. The CDR3 loop reads CASSAQRGYNEQFF. The DNA of the CDR3 is TGTGCCAGCAGTGCCCAGCGGGGGTACAATGAGCAGTTCTTC.

To note about this clonotype: Mismatch with germline at one junction end may stem from a read error. This chain connects TRBV12-3 or TRBV12-4 to TRBJ1-2, with D possibly matching TRBD1 (5 bases). The CDR3 totals 13 residues. CDR3 DNA sequence: TGTGCCAGCAGTTTCCTCGGGACTTCGGGCTACCCCTTC. This sequence encodes CASSFLGTSGYPF.

In its sample, this clonotype was seen many times. The chain links TRBV7-8 to TRBJ2-3; 10 nucleotides line up with TRBD2. Germline V CDR1 and CDR2: SGHVS, FQNEAQ. The V gene end was trimmed by 0 bases and the J gene end by 1 base; junction bases not matched to a gene: 4. This CDR3 is built from 17 residues. CDR3 residues: CASSLAVGTSGTDTQYF. CDR3 nucleotides: TGTGCCAGCAGCTTAGCGGTGGGGACTAGCGGCACAGATACGCAGTATTTT.

In its sample, this clonotype was seen many times. The rearrangement uses TRBV12-3 or TRBV12-4 and TRBJ2-1; D might be TRBD2 (6 bases). The CDR3 covers 15 residues. Trimming took 6 bases from V and 3 from J, leaving 15 bases between them. CDR3 in amino acids: CASSPGGIIYNEQFF. The CDR3 DNA reads TGTGCCAGCAGCCCGGGCGGGATTATCTACAATGAGCAGTTCTTC.

This clonotype was observed a handful of times. The V call is TRBV6-1, the J call TRBJ1-1; perhaps TRBD1 as D (5 bases). In germline, CDR1 is MNHNS, CDR2 SASEGT. V was cut by 2 bases and J by 11 bases, with 24 bases left in between. The length of the CDR3 is 16 residues. CDR3 coding DNA: TGTGCCAGCAGTGAACAAACAGAAACAGGACGGCCTTGGGCTTTCTTT. This gives the protein CASSEQTETGRPWAFF.

This clonotype was detected only a few times. The J gene is TRBJ1-5, the V gene TRBV2; the D is unclear. In germline, CDR1 is SNHLY, CDR2 FYNNEI. The CDR3 covers 14 residues. Trimming pared 8 bases from V and 0 bases from J, leaving 11 bases between. The CDR3 here is CASSLETSNQPQHF. Written as DNA, the CDR3 is TGTGCCAGCTCACTCGAAACTAGCAATCAGCCCCAGCATTTT.

This clonotype was seen a single time. Being one base from a much bigger clone, this may be a read error. The chain joins TRBV5-1 to TRBJ2-3; either TRBD1 or TRBD2 may fit D (6 bases each). CDR3 size: 15 residues. V was pared by 4 bases and J by 4 bases, with 16 bases between. CDR1 and CDR2 (germline): SGHRS, YFSETQ. CDR3 loop: CASSPRGDLSDTQYF. The CDR3, as DNA: TGCGCCAGCAGCCCGAGGGGGGATTTGTCAGATACGCAGTATTTT.

CDR3 residues: CSARRQGLGETQYF. DNA for the CDR3: TGCAGTGCTAGACGACAGGGACTCGGGGAGACCCAGTACTTC. This chain links TRBV20-1 with TRBJ2-5, with D possibly TRBD1 on 7 matching bases. The CDR3 has 14 amino acids. Trimming left V 2 bases short and J 5 bases short, with 15 bases between. CDR1 DFQATT and CDR2 SNEGSKA come from the germline V gene (reference sequence).

This clonotype was detected ten times or more. This chain connects TRBV5-6 to TRBJ2-3; D uncertain. There are 13 residues in the CDR3. The germline V gene has CDR1 SGHDT and CDR2 YYEEEE. V shed 4 bases and J shed 2 bases, with 8 bases lying between them. The CDR3 nucleotides are TGTGCCAGCAGCCGCGTCCTCACAGATACGCAGTATTTT. It is translated as CASSRVLTDTQYF.

The chain combines TRBV6-2 or TRBV6-3 with TRBJ2-2; perhaps TRBD1 as D (6 bases). CDR3 size: 13 residues. Germline V lookup: CDR1 MNHEY, CDR2 SVGEGT. Trimming stripped 7 bases from V and 3 bases from J, with 9 bases between. The CDR3 loop is CASIGQYTGELFF. The CDR3 nucleotides read TGTGCCAGCATCGGACAGTACACCGGGGAGCTGTTTTTT.